Below are 10 T cell receptor beta chains sequenced from a single sample in a study of T cells after yellow fever vaccination. TCRdb passed the 5' RACE reads through MiXCR, listing each CDR3 protein once. The sample yields about 340,000 distinct CDR3 sequences, roughly 4% seen once. Specimen: PBMCs, collected 5 days after the yellow fever booster vaccination. These TCRs come from a man aged 18-30 years who received the YFV17D yellow fever vaccine.

Many counts were recorded for this clonotype. The J gene is TRBJ1-2, the V gene TRBV9; D gene ambiguous. The CDR3 length is 14 residues. The V gene lost 3 bases and the J gene lost 3 bases, with 12 bases spanning the gap. Germline values: CDR1 SGDLS, CDR2 YYNGEE. This CDR3 reads CASSDDAEHYGYTF. The CDR3 DNA is TGTGCCAGCAGCGATGACGCGGAACACTATGGCTACACCTTC.

CDR3 sequence: CASTSGWQQETQYF. CDR3 sequence (DNA): TGCGCCAGCACCTCCGGCTGGCAGCAAGAGACCCAGTACTTC. The genes are TRBV5-1 and TRBJ2-5; D is uncertain. The germline CDR1 and CDR2 sequences are SGHRS and YFSETQ. V gave up 6 bases and J gave up 2 bases, with 14 bases separating them. This CDR3 spans 14 amino acids.

This chain connects TRBV28 to TRBJ1-4, with 10 bases fitting TRBD1. V was clipped by 6 bases and J by 7 bases; unmatched bases: 8. The CDR3 spans 15 residues. Germline CDR1 is MDHEN and CDR2 is SYDVKM. CDR3: CASSNRQGAGEKLFF. CDR3 DNA: TGTGCCAGCAGCAACAGACAGGGGGCAGGTGAAAAACTGTTTTTT.

The J gene is TRBJ2-7, the V gene TRBV15; 9 bases match TRBD2. Germline assignment: CDR1 LNHNV and CDR2 YYDKDF (reference sequence). The CDR3 sequence is 16 residues long. The V segment lost 0 bases and the J segment 2 bases; nucleotides outside the gene matches: 5. The CDR3: CATSRDSASGAYEQYF. The DNA for the CDR3 is TGTGCCACCAGCAGAGATTCGGCTAGCGGGGCCTACGAGCAGTACTTC.

Many counts were recorded for this clonotype. The chain combines TRBV7-9 with TRBJ1-2; unclear D gene. Trimming removed 3 bases at V and 8 bases at J, with 4 bases between. The CDR3 is 10 residues long. CDR1 is SEHNR and CDR2 is FQNEAQ in the germline V gene (reference sequence). As DNA, the CDR3 is TGTGCCAGCAGCTTTGGCGGCTACACCTTC. Its protein is CASSFGGYTF.

This clonotype came up many times. This rearrangement joins TRBV14 to TRBJ2-6; D is uncertain. The V gene's germline CDR1 is SGHDN and CDR2 FVKESK. Trimming left V 4 bases short and J 0 bases short, with 7 bases between. This CDR3 contains 15 residues. This CDR3 reads CASSRGSSGANVLTF. The CDR3 bases are TGTGCCAGCAGCCGAGGAAGCTCTGGGGCCAACGTCCTGACTTTC.

The sample holds a few counts of this clonotype. The V and J genes are TRBV5-4 and TRBJ1-6; the D is unclear. Trimming removed 3 bases at V and 8 bases at J, with 15 bases between. Germline CDR1 reads SGHNT; CDR2 reads YYREEE (reference sequence). This CDR3 region has 15 residues. CDR3 DNA sequence: TGTGCCAGCAGCTCTGGAACGGCACGCGATTCACCCCTCCACTTT. Translation gives CASSSGTARDSPLHF. The whole variable domain, remainder taken from reference TRBV5-4 and TRBJ1-6, is ETGVTQSPTHLIKTRGQQVTLRCSSQSGHNTVSWYQQALGQGPQFIFQYYREEENGRGNFPPRFSGLQFPNYSSELNVNALELDDSALYLCASSSGTARDSPLHFGNGTRLTVT.

In nucleotides, the CDR3 is TGTGCCAGCAGTCGCCCGGGACAGGGTACCTATGGCTACACCTTC. This sequence encodes CASSRPGQGTYGYTF. V gene TRBV12-3 or TRBV12-4 combines with J gene TRBJ1-2, with 9 bases identical to TRBD1. The CDR3 length is 15 residues. V dropped 5 bases and J dropped 4; count of bases not matched to a gene: 8.

This clonotype was picked up a small number of times. The chain carries TRBV12-3 or TRBV12-4 and TRBJ2-2; D unclear. CDR3 length: 14 residues. Trimming cost V 6 bases and J 1 base, with 9 bases left between them. Written as DNA, the CDR3 is TGTGCCAGCAGACAAATGAGGAACACCGGGGAGCTGTTTTTT. Its protein is CASRQMRNTGELFF.

This clonotype was detected only a few times. The chain joins TRBV5-5 to TRBJ2-3; D uncertain. CDR1 and CDR2 from the germline V gene are SGHKS and YYEKEE (reference sequence). V lost 4 bases and J lost 6, with 15 bases in between. The CDR3 spans 14 residues. The CDR3 region is CASSPIHSRDTQYF. The CDR3 nucleotides are TGTGCCAGCAGCCCGATTCACTCGAGGGATACGCAGTATTTT. The variable domain in full, completed from reference TRBV5-5 and TRBJ2-3, reads DAGVTQSPTHLIKTRGQQVTLRCSPISGHKSVSWYQQVLGQGPQFIFQYYEKEERGRGNFPDRFSARQFPNYSSELNVNALLLGDSALYLCASSPIHSRDTQYFGPGTRLTVL.